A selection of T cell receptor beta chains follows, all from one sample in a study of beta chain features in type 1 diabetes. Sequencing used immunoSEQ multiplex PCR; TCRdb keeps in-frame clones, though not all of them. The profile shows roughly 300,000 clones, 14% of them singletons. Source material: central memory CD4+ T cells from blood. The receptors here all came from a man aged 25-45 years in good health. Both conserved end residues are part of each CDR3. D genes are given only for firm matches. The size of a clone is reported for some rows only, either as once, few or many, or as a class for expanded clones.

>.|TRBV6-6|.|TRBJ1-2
CASSVTGKNYGYTF
TGTGCCAGCAGTGTAACCGGGAAGAACTATGGCTACACCTTC
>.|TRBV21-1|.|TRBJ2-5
CASSVRLAGETQYF
TGTGCCAGCAGCGTTCGACTAGCGGGAGAGACCCAGTACTTC
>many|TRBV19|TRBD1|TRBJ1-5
CASSIDRSRDSFNQPQHF
TGTGCCAGTAGTATAGATCGAAGTCGGGACAGCTTCAATCAGCCCCAGCATTTT
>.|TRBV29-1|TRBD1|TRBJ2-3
CSASVGTGSGVSSTDTQYF
TGCAGCGCAAGTGTCGGGACAGGGAGCGGTGTCTCTAGCACAGATACGCAGTATTTT
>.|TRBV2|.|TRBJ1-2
CASSARPSYGYTF
TGTGCCAGCAGTGCCAGACCGTCCTATGGCTACACCTTC
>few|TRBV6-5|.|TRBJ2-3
CAISPSAITDTQYF
TGTGCCATCAGCCCTAGCGCAATCACAGATACGCAGTATTTT
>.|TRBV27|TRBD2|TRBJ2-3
CASSSGTRTDTQYF
TGTGCCAGCAGTTCCGGGACTAGGACAGATACGCAGTATTTT
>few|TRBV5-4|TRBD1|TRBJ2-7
CASSRQTGTVEQYF
TGTGCCAGCAGCCGACAGACAGGGACGGTCGAGCAGTACTTC
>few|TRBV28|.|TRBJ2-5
CASRGVSETSQETQYF
TGTGCCAGCAGGGGAGTCTCCGAGACTTCACAAGAGACCCAGTACTTC
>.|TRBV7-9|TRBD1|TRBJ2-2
CASSRQGGSEGAGELFF
TGTGCCAGCAGCCGACAGGGGGGAAGTGAAGGAGCCGGGGAGCTGTTTTTT
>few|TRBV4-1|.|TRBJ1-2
CASSPNAGRASRGYTF
TGCGCCAGCAGCCCGAACGCCGGCAGAGCCTCTAGGGGCTACACCTTC
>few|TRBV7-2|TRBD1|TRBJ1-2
CASSLLQGTNYGYTF
TGTGCCAGCAGCTTATTACAGGGGACTAACTATGGCTACACCTTC
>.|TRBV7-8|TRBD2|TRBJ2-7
CASSLGTRLTPGEQYF
TGTGCCAGCAGCTTGGGGACTAGACTGACTCCGGGCGAGCAGTACTTC
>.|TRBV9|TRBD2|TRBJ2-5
CASSQILTSGAETQYF
TGTGCCAGCAGCCAAATCCTGACTAGCGGGGCGGAGACCCAGTACTTC
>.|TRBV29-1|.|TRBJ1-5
CSVRDGGSNQPQHF
TGCAGCGTCCGGGACGGAGGAAGCAATCAGCCCCAGCATTTT
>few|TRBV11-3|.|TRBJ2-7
CASRRDGTYEQYF
TGTGCCAGTCGAAGGGACGGAACCTACGAGCAGTACTTC
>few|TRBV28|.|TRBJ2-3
CASSRLVGTDTQYF
TGTGCCAGCAGCAGACTAGTTGGCACAGATACGCAGTATTTT